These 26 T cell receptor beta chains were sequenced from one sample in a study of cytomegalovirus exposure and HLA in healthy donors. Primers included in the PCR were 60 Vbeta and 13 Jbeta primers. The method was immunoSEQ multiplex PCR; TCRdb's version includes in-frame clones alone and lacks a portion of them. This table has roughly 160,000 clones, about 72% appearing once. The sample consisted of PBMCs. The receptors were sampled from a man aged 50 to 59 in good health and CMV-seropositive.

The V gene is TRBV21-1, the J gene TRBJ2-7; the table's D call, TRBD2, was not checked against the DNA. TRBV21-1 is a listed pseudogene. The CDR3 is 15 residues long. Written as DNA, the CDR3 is TGTGCCAGCAGCAAATCTGGCGGGGGGCCCTACGAGCAGTACTTC. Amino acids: CASSKSGGGPYEQYF.

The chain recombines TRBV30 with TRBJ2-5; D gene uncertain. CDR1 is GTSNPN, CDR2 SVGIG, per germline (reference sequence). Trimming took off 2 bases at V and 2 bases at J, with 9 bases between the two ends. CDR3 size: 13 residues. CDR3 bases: TGTGCCTGGAGTCGCGGCAAGCAAGAGACCCAGTACTTC. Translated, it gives CAWSRGKQETQYF.

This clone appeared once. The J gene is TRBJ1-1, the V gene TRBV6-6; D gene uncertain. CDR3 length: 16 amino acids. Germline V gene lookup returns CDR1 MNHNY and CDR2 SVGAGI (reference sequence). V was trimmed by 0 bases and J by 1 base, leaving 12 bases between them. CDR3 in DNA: TGTGCCAGCAGTTACTCGATCGGGGTACGGAACACTGAAGCTTTCTTT. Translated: CASSYSIGVRNTEAFF.

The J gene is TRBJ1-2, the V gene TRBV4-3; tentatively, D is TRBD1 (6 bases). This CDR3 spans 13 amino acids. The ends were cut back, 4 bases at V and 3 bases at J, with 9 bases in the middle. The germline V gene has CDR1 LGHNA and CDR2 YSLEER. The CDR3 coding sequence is TGCGCCAGCAGCCGCGGGGGCGACTATGGCTACACCTTC. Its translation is CASSRGGDYGYTF.

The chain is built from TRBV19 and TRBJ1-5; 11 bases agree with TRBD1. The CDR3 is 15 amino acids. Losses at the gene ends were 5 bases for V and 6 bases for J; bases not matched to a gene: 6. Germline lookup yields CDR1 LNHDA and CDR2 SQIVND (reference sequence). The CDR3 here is CASSPRTGGRQPQHF. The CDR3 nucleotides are TGTGCCAGTAGTCCCCGGACAGGGGGCCGTCAGCCCCAGCATTTT.

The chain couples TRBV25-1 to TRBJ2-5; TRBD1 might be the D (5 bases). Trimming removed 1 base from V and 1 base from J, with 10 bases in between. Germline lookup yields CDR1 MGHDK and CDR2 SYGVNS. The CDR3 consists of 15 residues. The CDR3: CASSEFLGAQETQYF. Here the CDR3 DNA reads TGTGCCAGCAGTGAATTCCTAGGGGCCCAAGAGACCCAGTACTTC.

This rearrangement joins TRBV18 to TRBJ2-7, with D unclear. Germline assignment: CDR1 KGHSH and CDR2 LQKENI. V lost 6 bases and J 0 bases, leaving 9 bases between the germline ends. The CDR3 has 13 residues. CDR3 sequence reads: CASSPESSYEQYF. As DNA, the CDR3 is TGTGCCAGCTCCCCGGAGAGCTCCTACGAGCAGTACTTC.

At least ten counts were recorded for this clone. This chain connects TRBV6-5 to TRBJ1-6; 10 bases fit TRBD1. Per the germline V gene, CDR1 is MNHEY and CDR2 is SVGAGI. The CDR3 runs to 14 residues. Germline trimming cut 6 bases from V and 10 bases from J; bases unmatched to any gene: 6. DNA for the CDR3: TGTGCCAGCAGCCGAGGGACAGGGGACTCACCCCTCCACTTT. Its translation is CASSRGTGDSPLHF.

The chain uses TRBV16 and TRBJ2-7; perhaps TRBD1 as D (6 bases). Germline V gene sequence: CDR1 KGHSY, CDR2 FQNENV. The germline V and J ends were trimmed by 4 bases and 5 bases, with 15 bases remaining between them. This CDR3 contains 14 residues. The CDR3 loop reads CASSPPAGVNEQYF. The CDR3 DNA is TGTGCCAGCAGCCCGCCCGCAGGGGTGAACGAGCAGTACTTC.

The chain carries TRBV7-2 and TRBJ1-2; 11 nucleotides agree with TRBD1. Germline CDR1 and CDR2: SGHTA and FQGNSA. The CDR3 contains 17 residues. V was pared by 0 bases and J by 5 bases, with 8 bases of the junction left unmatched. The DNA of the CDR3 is TGTGCCAGCAGCTTAGCTCTAGACGGACAGGGGGCGTATGGCTACACCTTC. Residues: CASSLALDGQGAYGYTF.

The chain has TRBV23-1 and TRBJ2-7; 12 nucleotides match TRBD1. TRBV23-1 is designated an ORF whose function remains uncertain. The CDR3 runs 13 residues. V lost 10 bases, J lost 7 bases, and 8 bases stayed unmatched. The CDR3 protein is CATRDRGPGEQYF. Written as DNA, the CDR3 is TGCGCCACCCGGGACAGGGGGCCAGGTGAGCAGTACTTC.

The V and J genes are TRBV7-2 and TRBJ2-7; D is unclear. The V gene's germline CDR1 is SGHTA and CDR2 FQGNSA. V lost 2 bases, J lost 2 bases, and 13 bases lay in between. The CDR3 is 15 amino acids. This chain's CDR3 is CASSLLARGTYEQYF. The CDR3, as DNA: TGTGCCAGCAGCTTATTGGCCCGCGGAACCTACGAGCAGTACTTC.

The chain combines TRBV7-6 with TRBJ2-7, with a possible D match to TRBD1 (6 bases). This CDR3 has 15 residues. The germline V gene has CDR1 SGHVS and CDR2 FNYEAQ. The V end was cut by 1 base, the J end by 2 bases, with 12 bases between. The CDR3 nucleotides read TGTGCCAGCAGCTTAGGCACAGGGAATCCCTACGAGCAGTACTTC. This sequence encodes CASSLGTGNPYEQYF.

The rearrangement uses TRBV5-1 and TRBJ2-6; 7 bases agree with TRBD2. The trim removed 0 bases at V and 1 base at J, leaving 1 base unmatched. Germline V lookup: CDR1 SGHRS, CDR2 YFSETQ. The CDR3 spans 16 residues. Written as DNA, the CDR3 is TGCGCCAGCAGCTTGGGGGGGGGATCTGGGGCCAACGTCCTGACTTTC. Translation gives CASSLGGGSGANVLTF.

CDR3 nucleotides: TGTGCCAGCAGAGTACAGGGACGCTATGGCTACACCTTC. As protein: CASRVQGRYGYTF. The rearrangement joins TRBV6-5 to TRBJ1-2; maybe TRBD1 (6 bases). This CDR3 spans 13 amino acids. With 6 bases removed from V and 4 bases from J, the gap between germline ends came to 12 bases. Germline V gene sequence: CDR1 MNHEY, CDR2 SVGAGI.

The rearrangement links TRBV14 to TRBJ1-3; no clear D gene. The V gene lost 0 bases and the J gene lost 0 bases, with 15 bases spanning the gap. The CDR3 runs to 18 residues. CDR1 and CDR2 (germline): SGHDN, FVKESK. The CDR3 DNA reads TGTGCCAGCAGCCAAGAGAAGTTACTTACAGACTCTGGAAACACCATATATTTT. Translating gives CASSQEKLLTDSGNTIYF.

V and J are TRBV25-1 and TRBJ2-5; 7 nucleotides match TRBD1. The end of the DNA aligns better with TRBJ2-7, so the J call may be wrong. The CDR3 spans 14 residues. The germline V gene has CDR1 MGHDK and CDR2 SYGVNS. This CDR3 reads CASSERDRAYEQYF. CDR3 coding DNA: TGTGCCAGCAGTGAACGGGACAGAGCCTACGAGCAGTACTTC.

CDR3 coding DNA: TGTGCCAGCAGCACCGGACTAGCGGGGGTCGTAGAGCAGTACTTC. Protein sequence: CASSTGLAGVVEQYF. This chain links TRBV7-2 with TRBJ2-7, with 13 bases that match TRBD2. Unmatched junction bases numbered 8, after V lost 5 bases and J lost 7 bases. The length of the CDR3 is 15 residues. Germline V gene lookup returns CDR1 SGHTA and CDR2 FQGNSA.

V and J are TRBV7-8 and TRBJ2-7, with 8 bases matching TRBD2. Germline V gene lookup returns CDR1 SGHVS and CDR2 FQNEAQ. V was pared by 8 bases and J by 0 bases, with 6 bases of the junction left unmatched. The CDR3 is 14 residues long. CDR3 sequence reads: CASGLTSDSYEQYF. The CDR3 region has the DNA TGTGCCAGCGGACTGACTAGCGACTCCTACGAGCAGTACTTC.

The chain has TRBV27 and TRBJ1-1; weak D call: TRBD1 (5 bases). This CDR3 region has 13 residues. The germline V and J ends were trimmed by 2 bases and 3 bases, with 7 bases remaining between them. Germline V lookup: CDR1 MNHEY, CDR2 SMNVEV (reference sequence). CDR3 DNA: TGTGCCAGCAGTTTAGGCAGGGACACTGAAGCTTTCTTT. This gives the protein CASSLGRDTEAFF.

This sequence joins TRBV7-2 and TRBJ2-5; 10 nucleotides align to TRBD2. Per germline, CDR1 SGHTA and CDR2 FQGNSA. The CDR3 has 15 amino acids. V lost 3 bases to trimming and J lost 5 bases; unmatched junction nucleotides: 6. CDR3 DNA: TGTGCCAGCAGCTTCAGCGGGGGGGCGAGGGAGACCCAGTACTTC. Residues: CASSFSGGARETQYF.

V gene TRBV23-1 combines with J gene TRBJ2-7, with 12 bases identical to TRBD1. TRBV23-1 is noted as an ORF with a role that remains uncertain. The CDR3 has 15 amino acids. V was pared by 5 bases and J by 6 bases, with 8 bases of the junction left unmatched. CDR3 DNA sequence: TGCGCCAGCAGTACTCCGGGACAGGGGGCTTTCGAGCAGTACTTC. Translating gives CASSTPGQGAFEQYF.

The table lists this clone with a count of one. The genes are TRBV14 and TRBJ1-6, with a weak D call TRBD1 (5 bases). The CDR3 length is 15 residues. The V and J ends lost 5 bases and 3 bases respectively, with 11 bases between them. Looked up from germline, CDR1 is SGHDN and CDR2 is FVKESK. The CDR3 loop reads CASSWGPIYNSPLHF. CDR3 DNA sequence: TGTGCCAGCAGCTGGGGCCCAATCTATAATTCACCCCTCCACTTT.

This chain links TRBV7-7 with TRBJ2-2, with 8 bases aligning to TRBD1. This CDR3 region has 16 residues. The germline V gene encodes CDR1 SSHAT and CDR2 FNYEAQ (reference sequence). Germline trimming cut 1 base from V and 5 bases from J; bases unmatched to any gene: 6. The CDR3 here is CASSLGDRMGTGELFF. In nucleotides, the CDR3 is TGTGCCAGCAGCTTAGGGGACAGGATGGGGACCGGGGAGCTGTTTTTT.

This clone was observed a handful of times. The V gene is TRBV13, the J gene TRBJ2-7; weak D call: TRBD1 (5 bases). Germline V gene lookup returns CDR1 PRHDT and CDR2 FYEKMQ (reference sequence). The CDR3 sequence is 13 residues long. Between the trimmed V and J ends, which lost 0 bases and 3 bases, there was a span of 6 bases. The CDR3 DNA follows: TGTGCCAGCAGCTTAGGGCAGGGCTACGAGCAGTACTTC. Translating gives CASSLGQGYEQYF. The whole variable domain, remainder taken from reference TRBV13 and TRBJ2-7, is AAGVIQSPRHLIKEKRETATLKCYPIPRHDTVYWYQQGPGQDPQFLISFYEKMQSDKGSIPDRFSAQQFSDYHSELNMSSLELGDSALYFCASSLGQGYEQYFGPGTRLTVT.

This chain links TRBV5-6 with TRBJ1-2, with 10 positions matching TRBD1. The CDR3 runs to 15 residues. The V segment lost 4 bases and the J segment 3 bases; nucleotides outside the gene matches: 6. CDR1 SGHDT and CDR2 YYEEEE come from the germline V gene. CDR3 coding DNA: TGTGCCAGCAGCCAAAGACAGGGGGCATACTATGGCTACACCTTC. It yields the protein CASSQRQGAYYGYTF.